One sample yielded the 4 T cell receptor beta chains listed below, sequenced in a study of shared clonotypes between healthy human individuals. Sequencing was performed with immunoSEQ multiplex PCR; in TCRdb, only in-frame clones are kept and a portion is missing. The table lists 700,000 or so clones, about 78% of them singletons. Specimen: memory CD4+ T cells sorted from blood. The subset denotes: CD45RA-negative fraction. Every receptor here comes from a woman aged 25-40 years in good health.

Note on this clone: Other DNA sequences in this specimen translate into the identical CDR3. This sequence joins TRBV15 and TRBJ2-7, with D unresolved. CDR1 and CDR2 (germline): LNHNV, YYDKDF (reference sequence). This CDR3 contains 14 residues. V was clipped by 0 bases and J by 3 bases, with 9 bases between them. The CDR3 DNA is TGTGCCACCAGCAGAGATTCGCAAGGCTACGAGCAGTACTTC. Protein sequence: CATSRDSQGYEQYF.

The V and J genes are TRBV5-1 and TRBJ2-1; D remains unclear. The CDR3 spans 16 residues. The germline V and J ends were trimmed by 2 bases and 0 bases, with 12 bases remaining between them. CDR1 is SGHRS, CDR2 YFSETQ, per germline. The chain's CDR3 is CASSFSSPSSYNEQFF. For the CDR3, the DNA is TGCGCCAGCAGCTTCTCGTCCCCTTCCTCCTACAATGAGCAGTTCTTC.

J is TRBJ2-7 and V is TRBV5-1, with D unresolved. V was shortened by 0 bases and J by 2 bases, with 6 bases between the two germline ends. This CDR3 has 13 residues. Germline V gene lookup returns CDR1 SGHRS and CDR2 YFSETQ. The CDR3, as DNA: TGCGCCAGCAGCTTGGTGAGTGCCTACGAGCAGTACTTC. Translating gives CASSLVSAYEQYF.

The chain couples TRBV29-1 to TRBJ1-2; D remains unclear. V was pared by 5 bases and J by 0 bases, with 13 bases between. Germline assignment: CDR1 SQVTM and CDR2 ANQGSEA. The CDR3 sequence is 14 residues long. CDR3 DNA: TGCAGCGTTTCGCGGAGACTTACTAACTATGGCTACACCTTC. Protein sequence: CSVSRRLTNYGYTF.